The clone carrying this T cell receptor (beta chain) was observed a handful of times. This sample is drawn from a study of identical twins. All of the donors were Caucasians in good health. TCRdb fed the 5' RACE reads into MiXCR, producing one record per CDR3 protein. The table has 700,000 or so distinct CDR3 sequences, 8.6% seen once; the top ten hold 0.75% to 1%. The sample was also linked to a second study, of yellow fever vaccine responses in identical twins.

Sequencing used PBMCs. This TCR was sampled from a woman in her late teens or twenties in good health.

In DNA, the CDR3 is TGCGCCAGCAGCCAAGAAGGGGGGCTTCTCGGGGAGACCCAGTACTTC. This encodes CASSQEGGLLGETQYF. This sequence joins TRBV4-1 and TRBJ2-5; D could derive from TRBD1 or TRBD2 (6 bases each). Trimming removed 0 bases from V and 5 bases from J, with 16 bases in between. CDR3 length equals 16 residues. CDR1 and CDR2 (germline): MGHRA, YSYEKL.